The clone carrying this T cell receptor beta chain was observed a handful of times. Its specificity is unknown. This entry belongs to a study of blood T cells in healthy people across ages. Study summary: With template switching, about one barcoded beta molecule was captured per two T cells.

General study results and limits: Total diversity from one million sequenced T cells was likely underestimated. Higher diversity and more naive CD4+ cells were features of long-lived donors, compared to aged donors. PBMCs were not sorted, which prevented a conclusive comparison of naive versus antigen-experienced cells.

Together with a sample-barcoded 5' primer, a J-beta primer mix was included in a second PCR lasting roughly 6 to 12 cycles. TCRdb re-derived calls from the 5' RACE reads in MiXCR, one entry per CDR3 protein. The sample has 1.6 million or so distinct CDR3 sequences, approximately 32% seen once. The length of the CDR3 is 15 residues. Germline-derived CDR1 and CDR2 are MGHDK and SYGVNS. V lost 3 bases to trimming and J lost 1 base; unmatched junction nucleotides: 5. The V call is TRBV25-1, the J call TRBJ2-5; 7 bases match TRBD2. This clonotype originated in a woman aged 25 to 45 in good health. Source material: blood. CDR3 in amino acids: CASSDGGRSQETQYF. CDR3 DNA: TGTGCCAGCAGTGATGGCGGGAGATCCCAAGAGACCCAGTACTTC.